These 28 T cell receptor beta chains came from one sample sequenced in a study of blood T cell repertoires in COVID-19. Only in-frame clones appear in the TCRdb table, and some are missing; sequencing was by immunoSEQ multiplex PCR. This table holds around 220,000 clones, about four fifths found once. The sequencing input was peripheral blood. These receptors were obtained from a woman aged 80 or older with acute or convalescent COVID-19.

The V gene is TRBV5-1, the J gene TRBJ2-3; D call uncertain. The V end was cut by 0 bases, the J end by 5 bases, with 13 bases between. Germline V lookup: CDR1 SGHRS, CDR2 YFSETQ. The CDR3 has 15 residues. The CDR3 DNA follows: TGCGCCAGCAGCTTGGCCCGTCCGGAGAGAGATACGCAGTATTTT. It specifies CASSLARPERDTQYF.

The chain employs TRBV4-3 and TRBJ2-5; 16 nucleotides line up with TRBD2. Trimming cost V 3 bases and J 2 bases; bases outside gene matches: 6. Germline V gene data show CDR1 as LGHNA and CDR2 as YSLEER. This CDR3 is 18 amino acids long. CDR3 in DNA: TGCGCCAGCAGCCAGGGACTAGCGGGGGGGCCCTCACAAGAGACCCAGTACTTC. Encoded protein: CASSQGLAGGPSQETQYF.

This chain joins TRBV30 and TRBJ2-4; D perhaps matches TRBD2 (6 bases). CDR3 length: 13 amino acids. Trimming removed 4 bases at V and 6 bases at J, with 13 bases between. The germline V gene has CDR1 GTSNPN and CDR2 SVGIG (reference sequence). CDR3 sequence reads: CAWTGTGRNIQYF. The CDR3 DNA sequence: TGTGCCTGGACCGGGACTGGGCGAAACATTCAGTACTTC.

This clone was seen a few times. The chain employs TRBV28 and TRBJ2-1; 10 bases are a match to TRBD2. Germline values: CDR1 MDHEN, CDR2 SYDVKM. The CDR3 contains 14 residues. V was clipped by 5 bases and J by 14 bases; unmatched bases: 12. The CDR3 spells CASSPDLAGVREFF. The DNA of the CDR3 is TGTGCCAGCAGTCCCGACCTAGCGGGAGTCCGGGAGTTCTTC.

The chain combines TRBV27 with TRBJ1-2; TRBD1 agrees at 7 bases. The junction had 17 bases not matched to a gene; V was cut back by 10 bases and J by 0 bases. Germline loops: CDR1 MNHEY, CDR2 SMNVEV (reference sequence). The CDR3 has 17 amino acids. The CDR3 bases are TGTGCCACCAGGCAAGCGGACAGGTTAACAGCTAACTATGGCTACACCTTC. Translated: CATRQADRLTANYGYTF.

The chain recombines TRBV29-1 with TRBJ1-2, with D possibly being TRBD1 (5 bases). The V gene's germline CDR1 is SQVTM and CDR2 ANQGSEA. This CDR3 is built from 11 residues. V was shortened by 7 bases and J by 10 bases, with 16 bases between the two germline ends. The CDR3 DNA sequence: TGCAGCGCCTTGTCGTGGGGCGACTACACCTTC. Protein product: CSALSWGDYTF.

This chain joins TRBV28 and TRBJ2-7, with 7 positions matching TRBD2. The germline V gene encodes CDR1 MDHEN and CDR2 SYDVKM. CDR3 length: 14 amino acids. V shed 8 bases and J 6 bases; nucleotides not matched to a gene: 13. The CDR3 sequence: CASGGGVAAGEQYF. Here the CDR3 DNA reads TGTGCCAGCGGTGGGGGGGTTGCCGCGGGCGAGCAGTACTTC.

The chain joins TRBV28 to TRBJ2-2; 8 bases fit TRBD2. V was pared by 5 bases and J by 2 bases, with 10 bases of the junction left unmatched. This CDR3 is 17 amino acids long. Germline V gene lookup returns CDR1 MDHEN and CDR2 SYDVKM. The chain's CDR3 is CASSPPMSGGNTGELFF. The CDR3 DNA reads TGTGCCAGCAGTCCGCCCATGAGCGGGGGTAACACCGGGGAGCTGTTTTTT.

V gene TRBV27 combines with J gene TRBJ1-5; D gene ambiguous. The germline gives CDR1 MNHEY, CDR2 SMNVEV (reference sequence). This CDR3 is 14 amino acids long. Trimming removed 4 bases from V and 9 bases from J, with 16 bases in between. The DNA for the CDR3 is TGTGCCAGCAGTTCCTTTGACAACCCAGGGCCCCAGCATTTT. This sequence encodes CASSSFDNPGPQHF.

This chain connects TRBV2 to TRBJ2-7; D is ambiguous. In germline, CDR1 is SNHLY, CDR2 FYNNEI. The CDR3 is 14 residues long. V lost 6 bases to trimming and J lost 2 bases, with 14 bases between them. CDR3 region: CASRQLHSPYEQYF. DNA of the CDR3: TGTGCCAGCAGACAACTACATAGCCCCTACGAGCAGTACTTC.

The rearrangement uses TRBV2 and TRBJ1-2, with D unresolved. The CDR3 totals 13 residues. CDR1 and CDR2 from the germline V gene are SNHLY and FYNNEI. Trimming left V 5 bases short and J 1 base short, with 8 bases between. CDR3 loop: CASSPQFNYGYTF. The CDR3 coding sequence is TGTGCCAGCAGTCCACAGTTTAACTATGGCTACACCTTC.

The chain carries TRBV19 and TRBJ1-2; TRBD1 matches 9 bases. The CDR3 is 14 residues long. Looked up from germline, CDR1 is LNHDA and CDR2 is SQIVND (reference sequence). Trimming cost V 4 bases and J 6 bases; bases outside gene matches: 6. CDR3 in DNA: TGTGCCAGTAGTACCCAACAGGGGGCCGATGGCTACACCTTC. Amino acid sequence: CASSTQQGADGYTF.

This sequence joins TRBV29-1 and TRBJ2-1; maybe TRBD2 (6 bases). CDR1 is SQVTM, CDR2 ANQGSEA, per germline. The ends were cut back, 1 base at V and 6 bases at J, with 10 bases in the middle. The CDR3 runs 13 residues. Here the CDR3 DNA reads TGCAGCGTTGAAGGGGGGGAGTTCAATGAGCAGTTCTTC. Protein product: CSVEGGEFNEQFF.

This chain joins TRBV3-1 (or the pseudogene TRBV3-2) and TRBJ1-3; no reliable D call. From germline, CDR1 is LGHDT and CDR2 YNNKEL (reference sequence). The CDR3 is made up of 15 amino acids. Trimming cost V 0 bases and J 2 bases, with 8 bases left between them. CDR3 region: CASSQDRSPGNTIYF. The CDR3 nucleotides read TGTGCCAGCAGCCAAGACAGGTCCCCTGGAAACACCATATATTTT.

The rearrangement links TRBV24-1 to TRBJ2-1; tentatively, D is TRBD1 (6 bases). The CDR3 length is 14 residues. Germline loops: CDR1 KGHDR, CDR2 SFDVKD. V lost 4 bases to trimming and J lost 6 bases, with 12 bases between them. As DNA, the CDR3 is TGTGCCACCAGTGAACCAGGGGATCCCAATGAGCAGTTCTTC. It translates to CATSEPGDPNEQFF.

For the CDR3, the DNA is TGTGCCAGCTCCGGGACAACCTACGAGCAGTACTTC. Translated: CASSGTTYEQYF. This chain uses TRBV18 with TRBJ2-7, with D perhaps TRBD1 (6 bases). V lost 6 bases to trimming and J lost 2 bases, with 8 bases between them. The V gene's germline CDR1 is KGHSH and CDR2 LQKENI. There are 12 residues in the CDR3.

V gene TRBV18 combines with J gene TRBJ1-5, with D perhaps matching TRBD1 (6 bases). Deletions cut 2 bases from V and 4 bases from J, with 15 bases between. There are 16 residues in the CDR3. From germline, CDR1 is KGHSH and CDR2 LQKENI. The DNA for the CDR3 is TGTGCCAGCTCACCAGGCCCACAGGGACATAATCAGCCCCAGCATTTT. Its translation is CASSPGPQGHNQPQHF.

J is TRBJ2-5 and V is TRBV6-2 or TRBV6-3, with D perhaps TRBD1 (5 bases). The CDR3 length is 11 residues. Trimming cost V 5 bases and J 4 bases, with 5 bases left between them. Looked up from germline, CDR1 is MNHEY and CDR2 is SVGEGT. CDR3 sequence reads: CASSQGETQYF. In nucleotides, the CDR3 is TGTGCCAGCAGTCAGGGAGAGACCCAGTACTTC.

This clone showed up just a few times. The chain joins TRBV9 to TRBJ1-6; 7 bases match TRBD1. V lost 0 bases to trimming and J lost 2 bases; unmatched junction nucleotides: 2. CDR1 and CDR2 (germline): SGDLS, YYNGEE. The CDR3 loop spans 16 amino acids. The CDR3, as DNA: TGTGCCAGCAGCGTAGCTACAGGGGCCTATAATTCACCCCTCCACTTT. This gives the protein CASSVATGAYNSPLHF.

The chain has TRBV3-1 (or the pseudogene TRBV3-2) and TRBJ2-7; D unclear. V dropped 1 base and J dropped 6 bases, with 10 bases sitting between them. Germline V lookup: CDR1 LGHDT, CDR2 YNNKEL (reference sequence). The CDR3 is 13 amino acids. The CDR3 DNA is TGTGCCAGCAGCCAAGTAAGCAGGCGCGAGCAGTACTTC. Translating it yields CASSQVSRREQYF.

The CDR3 region is CASSALGHLNSPLHF. CDR3 coding DNA: TGTGCCAGCAGCGCCTTGGGACACCTTAATTCACCCCTCCACTTT. The rearrangement uses TRBV11-2 and TRBJ1-6, with D possibly matching TRBD1 (6 bases). V was clipped by 5 bases and J by 6 bases, with 14 bases between them. Germline V CDR1 and CDR2: SGHAT, FQNNGV. This CDR3 contains 15 residues. Looking up the rest from reference TRBV11-2 and TRBJ1-6 gives the full variable domain: EAGVAQSPRYKIIEKRQSVAFWCNPISGHATLYWYQQILGQGPKLLIQFQNNGVVDDSQLPKDRFSAERLKGVDSTLKIQPAKLEDSAVYLCASSALGHLNSPLHFGNGTRLTVT.

The chain has TRBV7-6 and TRBJ2-1, with TRBD2 identical over 8 bases. From germline, CDR1 is SGHVS and CDR2 FNYEAQ. Trimming removed 3 bases from V and 8 bases from J; junction bases left unmatched: 6. CDR3 size: 14 residues. The CDR3 bases are TGTGCCAGCAGCTTTTCAAGCGGGAGCCATGAGCAGTTCTTC. This gives the protein CASSFSSGSHEQFF.

CDR3 protein: CASSFRYEQYF. CDR3 in DNA: TGTGCCAGCAGTTTCCGCTACGAGCAGTACTTC. The chain is built from TRBV12-3 or TRBV12-4 and TRBJ2-7; D gene unclear. V was shortened by 3 bases and J by 3 bases, with 3 bases between the two germline ends. CDR3 length equals 11 residues.

This chain links TRBV3-1 (or the pseudogene TRBV3-2) with TRBJ1-2; 9 bases fit TRBD1. V was clipped by 1 base and J by 8 bases; unmatched bases: 5. The V gene's germline CDR1 is LGHDT and CDR2 YNNKEL (reference sequence). This CDR3 has 14 amino acids. The CDR3 protein is CASSQGGQGKGYTF. The CDR3 nucleotides are TGTGCCAGCAGCCAAGGCGGACAGGGGAAGGGCTACACCTTC.

The chain recombines TRBV29-1 with TRBJ2-7, with a tentative D call TRBD2 (6 bases). Looked up from germline, CDR1 is SQVTM and CDR2 is ANQGSEA. V dropped 0 bases and J dropped 7 bases, with 10 bases sitting between them. This CDR3 spans 12 amino acids. CDR3 sequence: CSVEEPGTEQYF. As DNA, the CDR3 is TGCAGCGTTGAAGAGCCCGGGACTGAGCAGTACTTC.

The chain links TRBV19 to TRBJ2-7; TRBD2 agrees at 7 bases. Germline V gives CDR1 LNHDA, CDR2 SQIVND (reference sequence). The CDR3 consists of 16 residues. V gave up 3 bases and J gave up 3 bases; unmatched junction bases: 11. This CDR3 reads CASSISPGGKGYEQYF. CDR3 coding DNA: TGTGCCAGTAGTATTTCCCCGGGGGGTAAGGGCTACGAGCAGTACTTC.

The sample holds a few counts of this clone. Other DNA sequences within the sample encode an identical CDR3. This chain uses TRBV5-1 with TRBJ2-3; a possible D gene is TRBD2 (6 bases). The CDR3 totals 13 residues. V was pared by 4 bases and J by 2 bases, with 8 bases between. Germline lookup yields CDR1 SGHRS and CDR2 YFSETQ. The CDR3 DNA is TGCGCCAGCAGCCGGGACTTCACAGATACGCAGTATTTT. Its translation: CASSRDFTDTQYF.

This rearrangement joins TRBV2 to TRBJ1-2, with 10 positions matching TRBD1. The CDR3 length is 14 residues. Germline-derived CDR1 and CDR2 are SNHLY and FYNNEI. Trimming cost V 7 bases and J 8 bases; bases outside gene matches: 10. CDR3 DNA: TGTGCCAGCAAATTTTCTGGGACAGGGGAGGGCTACACCTTC. It specifies CASKFSGTGEGYTF.